The clone carrying this T cell receptor (beta chain) was seen many times. What it binds is unknown. The CDR3 regions of TCR beta were amplified from RNA transcripts. An initial round of RT-PCR targeting the TCR CDR3 relied on the HTBI primer set. MiXCR, applied by TCRdb to the multiplex PCR reads, yields one record per CDR3 protein. The data hold 500,000 to 650,000 distinct CDR3 sequences, with around 13% observed a single time. The data originate from a study of T cells in Graves' hyperthyroidism and ophthalmopathy. General study points: Also found in blood were most expanded thyroid clonotypes above 0.001.

PBMCs were derived from about 10 ml fresh peripheral blood. Source material: blood. This TCR came from a woman aged 45-59 years with Graves' ophthalmopathy.

CDR3 loop: CASSLRQGMNTEAFF. The CDR3 DNA reads TGCGCCAGCAGCTTAAGACAGGGGATGAACACTGAAGCTTTCTTT. The rearrangement links TRBV5-1 to TRBJ1-1; the match to TRBD1 covers 8 bases. CDR3 length: 15 amino acids. V trimming: 2 bases; J trimming: 0 bases; junction bases outside the gene matches: 3. Germline CDR1 is SGHRS and CDR2 is YFSETQ.